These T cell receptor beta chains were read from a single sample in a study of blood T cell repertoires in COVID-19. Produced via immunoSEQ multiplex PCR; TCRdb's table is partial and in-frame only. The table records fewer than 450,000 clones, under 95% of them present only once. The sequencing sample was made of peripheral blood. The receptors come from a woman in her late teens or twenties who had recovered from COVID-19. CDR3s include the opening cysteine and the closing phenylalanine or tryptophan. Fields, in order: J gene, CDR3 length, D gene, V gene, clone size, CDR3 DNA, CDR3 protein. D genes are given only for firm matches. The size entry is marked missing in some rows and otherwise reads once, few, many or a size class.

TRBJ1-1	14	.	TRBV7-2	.	TGTGCCAGCAGCTTAAACAGGCCGGACACTGAAGCTTTCTTT	CASSLNRPDTEAFF
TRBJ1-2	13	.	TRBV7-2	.	TGTGCCAGCAGTACCGGACTGGGCTATGGCTACACCTTC	CASSTGLGYGYTF
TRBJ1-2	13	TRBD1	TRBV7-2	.	TGTGCCAGCAGCTTCTCAGGGGGCCTCGGCTACACCTTC	CASSFSGGLGYTF
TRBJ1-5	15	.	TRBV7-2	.	TGTGCCAGCAGCTTAGTCCCGGGGTCAGACCAGCCCCAGCATTTT	CASSLVPGSDQPQHF
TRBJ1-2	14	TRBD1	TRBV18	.	TGTGCCAGCTCACCCACAGGGGCGTACTATGGCTACACCTTC	CASSPTGAYYGYTF
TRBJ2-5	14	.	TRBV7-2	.	TGTGCCAGCAGCTTATTGAGTCCCCCATCGACCCAGTACTTC	CASSLLSPPSTQYF
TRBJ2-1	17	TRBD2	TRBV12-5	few	TGTGCTAGTGCCCAATCCGGGGGGGCTAGCGGCTTGTATGAGCAGTTCTTC	CASAQSGGASGLYEQFF
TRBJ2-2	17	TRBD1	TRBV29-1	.	TGCAGCGTTGAAGACCAAACCGGGACAGGGGTCCCCGGGGAGCTGTTTTTT	CSVEDQTGTGVPGELFF
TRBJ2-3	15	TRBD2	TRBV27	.	TGTGCCAGCCGCCTGGGGGGGATTAGCACAGATACGCAGTATTTT	CASRLGGISTDTQYF
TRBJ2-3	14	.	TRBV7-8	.	TGTGCCAGCAGCTCCTGGACTAGCACAGATACGCAGTATTTT	CASSSWTSTDTQYF
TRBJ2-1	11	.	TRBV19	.	TGTGCCAGTTCAATGACGGGTGAGCAGTTCTTC	CASSMTGEQFF
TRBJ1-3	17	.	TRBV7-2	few	TGTGCCAGCAGCTTAGTATCGCGGACAAGCTCTGGAAACACCATATATTTT	CASSLVSRTSSGNTIYF
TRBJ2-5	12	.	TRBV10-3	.	TGTGCCATCAGTGCGACTCGAGAGACCCAGTACTTC	CAISATRETQYF
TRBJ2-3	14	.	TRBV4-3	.	TGCGCCAGCAGCCACGCGAGGGAATCCGATACGCAGTATTTT	CASSHARESDTQYF
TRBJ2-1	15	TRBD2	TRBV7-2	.	TGTGCCAGCAGCATCCTAGCGGGATCATACAATGAGCAGTTCTTC	CASSILAGSYNEQFF
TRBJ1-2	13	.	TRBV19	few	TGTGCCAGTAGTATCCGGGTGAACTATGGCTACACCTTC	CASSIRVNYGYTF
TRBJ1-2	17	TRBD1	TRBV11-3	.	TGTGCCAGCAGCGCCAACGACTACAGGGGCTCCAACTATGGCTACACCTTC	CASSANDYRGSNYGYTF
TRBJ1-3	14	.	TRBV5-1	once	TGCGCCAGCAGCTTCGGGAGTTCGGGAAACACCATATATTTT	CASSFGSSGNTIYF
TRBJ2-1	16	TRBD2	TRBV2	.	TGTGCCAGCAGCACCCTCCCGGGACTAGCCGTCAATGAGCAGTTCTTC	CASSTLPGLAVNEQFF
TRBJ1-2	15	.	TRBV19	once	TGTGCCAGTAGTATAGATGACAGGCGGAACTATGGCTACACCTTC	CASSIDDRRNYGYTF
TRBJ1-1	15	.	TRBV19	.	TGTGCCAGTAGCATCCATAGAGGTGTGAACACTGAAGCTTTCTTT	CASSIHRGVNTEAFF
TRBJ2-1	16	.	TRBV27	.	TGTGCCAGCAGTCTACTATTCGCGGTGCCGGACAATGAGCAGTTCTTC	CASSLLFAVPDNEQFF
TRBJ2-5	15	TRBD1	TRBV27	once	TGTGCCAGCAGGGCAAGACAGGGAAGGCGAGAGACCCAGTACTTC	CASRARQGRRETQYF
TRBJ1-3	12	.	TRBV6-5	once	TGTGCCAGCAGAAATCAGGGAAACACCATATATTTT	CASRNQGNTIYF
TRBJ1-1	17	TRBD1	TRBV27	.	TGTGCCAGCAGGCCCGGGGGACAGGGGGCTAGGGACACTGAAGCTTTCTTT	CASRPGGQGARDTEAFF
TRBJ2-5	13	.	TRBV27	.	TGTGCCAGCAGCCAAAGGAGGGAAGAGACCCAGTACTTC	CASSQRREETQYF
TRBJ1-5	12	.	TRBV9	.	TGTGCCAGCAGCGTAGAGCGTCAGCCCCAGCATTTT	CASSVERQPQHF
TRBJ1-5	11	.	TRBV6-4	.	TGTGCCAGCAAAAGTCACTATCCCCAGCATTTT	CASKSHYPQHF
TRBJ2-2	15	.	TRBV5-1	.	TGCGCCAGCAGCCTTACAGCGGTGAACACCGGGGAGCTGTTTTTT	CASSLTAVNTGELFF
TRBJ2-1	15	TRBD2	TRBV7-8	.	TGTGCCAGCAGCCTCCGGACTAGCGGTTACAATGAGCAGTTCTTC	CASSLRTSGYNEQFF
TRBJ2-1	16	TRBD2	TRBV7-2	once	TGTGCCAGCAGCGCACGGCGGGAGGGACGATACAATGAGCAGTTCTTC	CASSARREGRYNEQFF
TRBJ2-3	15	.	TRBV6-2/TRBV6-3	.	TGTGCCAGCAGCCCCAGAGGGGAGGCGGCAGATACGCAGTATTTT	CASSPRGEAADTQYF
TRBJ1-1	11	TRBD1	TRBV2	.	TGTGCCAGCACGGCCGGGACAGCCGCTTTCTTT	CASTAGTAAFF
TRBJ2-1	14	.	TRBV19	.	TGTGCCAGTAGTATTAGGGGTGCCCTCAATGAGCAGTTCTTC	CASSIRGALNEQFF
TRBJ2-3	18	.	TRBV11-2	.	TGTGCCAGCAGCTTAGGGTACTCGGGATTGGGGGGACCAGATACGCAGTATTTT	CASSLGYSGLGGPDTQYF
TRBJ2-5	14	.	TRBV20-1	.	TGCAGTGCTAGTGCAGGGGACGGGAAGGAGACCCAGTACTTC	CSASAGDGKETQYF
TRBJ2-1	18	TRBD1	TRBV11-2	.	TGTGCCAGCAGCCCCCCTTTTACCGGGACAGGGCAGTACAATGAGCAGTTCTTC	CASSPPFTGTGQYNEQFF
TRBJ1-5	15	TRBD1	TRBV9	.	TGTGCCAGCAGCGTGACAGGGGTTGGCAATCAGCCCCAGCATTTT	CASSVTGVGNQPQHF
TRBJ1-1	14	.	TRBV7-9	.	TGTGCCAGCAGCCCCCGCAGGATGAACACTGAAGCTTTCTTT	CASSPRRMNTEAFF
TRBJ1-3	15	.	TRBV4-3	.	TGCGCCAGCAGCCAAGCCCACACCTCTGGAAACACCATATATTTT	CASSQAHTSGNTIYF
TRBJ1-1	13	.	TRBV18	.	TGTGCCAGCTCACCATCTGAGTACACTGAAGCTTTCTTT	CASSPSEYTEAFF
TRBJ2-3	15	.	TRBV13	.	TGTGCCAGCAGCTTCGGAGCACGGAGAACAGATACGCAGTATTTT	CASSFGARRTDTQYF
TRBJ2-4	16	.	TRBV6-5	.	TGTGCCAGCAGTTACGTAGGAGCGGAAAACAAAAACATTCAGTACTTC	CASSYVGAENKNIQYF
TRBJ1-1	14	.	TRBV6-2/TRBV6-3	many	TGTGCCAGCAGTAGGAACAGGCTAGACGGTGAAGCTTTCTTT	CASSRNRLDGEAFF
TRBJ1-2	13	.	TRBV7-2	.	TGTGCCAGCAGCCGGGGGACTTCCTATGGCTACACCTTC	CASSRGTSYGYTF
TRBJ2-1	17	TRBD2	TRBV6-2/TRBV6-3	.	TGTGCCAGCAGTTCCCGGACTAGCGGGAACAAGGCCGATGAGCAGTTCTTC	CASSSRTSGNKADEQFF
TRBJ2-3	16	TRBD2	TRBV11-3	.	TGTGCCAGCAGCTTCGGACTAGCGGGAGGTATAGATACGCAGTATTTT	CASSFGLAGGIDTQYF
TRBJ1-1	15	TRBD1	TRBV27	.	TGTGCCAGCACCCTCACGACAGGGGTAAACACTGAAGCTTTCTTT	CASTLTTGVNTEAFF
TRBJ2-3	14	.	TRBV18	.	TGTGCCAGCTCACCATTCCCGGGAGCGGATACGCAGTATTTT	CASSPFPGADTQYF
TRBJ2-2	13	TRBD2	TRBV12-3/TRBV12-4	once	TGTGCCAGCAGCCTACTAGCGTCCGGGGAGCTGTTTTTT	CASSLLASGELFF
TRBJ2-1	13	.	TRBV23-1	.	TGCGCCAGCAGCAGGGTCTCCTACAATGAGCAGTTCTTC	CASSRVSYNEQFF
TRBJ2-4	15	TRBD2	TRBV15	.	TGTGCCACCAGCAGATTAGGGCTAGCGGAAAACATTCAGTACTTC	CATSRLGLAENIQYF
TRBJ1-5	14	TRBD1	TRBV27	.	TGTGCCAGCAGTACGACAGGGGGCCATCAGCCCCAGCATTTT	CASSTTGGHQPQHF
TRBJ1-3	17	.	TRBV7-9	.	TGTGCCAGCAGCTTATCCTGGACTCAAACGGGGGGAAACACCATATATTTT	CASSLSWTQTGGNTIYF
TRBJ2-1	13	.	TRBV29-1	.	TGCAGCGTTGGGATAGCGGCTGGGGATGAGCAGTTCTTC	CSVGIAAGDEQFF